This T cell receptor (beta chain) is drawn from a study of control samples from healthy donors and cancer patients. TCRdb keeps only in-frame clones here, not all; method: immunoSEQ multiplex PCR. Among some 140,000 clones listed, about 88% were seen once. In germline, CDR1 is SGHNT, CDR2 YYREEE (reference sequence). This CDR3 has 13 residues. V lost 3 bases and J lost 4; bases outside the gene matches: 2. This clone was seen only once. V is TRBV5-4 and J is TRBJ1-2; TRBD1 matches 8 bases. The TCR sequence derives from a woman in her 30s in good health. Sequencing input: blood. For the CDR3, the DNA is TGTGCCAGCAGCTCGGACAGGGCCTATGGCTACACCTTC. Its translation: CASSSDRAYGYTF.